This TCR beta chain was profiled in a study of cytomegalovirus exposure and HLA in healthy donors. The study's findings and limits: Investigators reported fewer than 200 TCR beta chains as tied to cytomegalovirus.

V dropped 4 bases and J dropped 8; count of bases not matched to a gene: 15. Germline CDR1 SGHTA, CDR2 FQGNSA. This CDR3 has 17 amino acids. This clone occurred once. Its antigen is not identified. Both 60 Vbeta primers and 13 Jbeta primers went into the PCR. Clones were sequenced by immunoSEQ multiplex PCR, and TCRdb holds only the in-frame ones, with some missing. The table has some 190,000 clones, around 79% seen once. The source is a woman aged 50 to 65 in good health and CMV-seronegative. The specimen sequenced was PBMCs. The genes are TRBV7-2 and TRBJ1-2; 11 nucleotides agree with TRBD1. The chain's CDR3 is CASSSQPGQGASGGYTF. In DNA, the CDR3 is TGTGCCAGCAGCTCTCAACCAGGACAGGGGGCTTCGGGAGGCTACACCTTC.